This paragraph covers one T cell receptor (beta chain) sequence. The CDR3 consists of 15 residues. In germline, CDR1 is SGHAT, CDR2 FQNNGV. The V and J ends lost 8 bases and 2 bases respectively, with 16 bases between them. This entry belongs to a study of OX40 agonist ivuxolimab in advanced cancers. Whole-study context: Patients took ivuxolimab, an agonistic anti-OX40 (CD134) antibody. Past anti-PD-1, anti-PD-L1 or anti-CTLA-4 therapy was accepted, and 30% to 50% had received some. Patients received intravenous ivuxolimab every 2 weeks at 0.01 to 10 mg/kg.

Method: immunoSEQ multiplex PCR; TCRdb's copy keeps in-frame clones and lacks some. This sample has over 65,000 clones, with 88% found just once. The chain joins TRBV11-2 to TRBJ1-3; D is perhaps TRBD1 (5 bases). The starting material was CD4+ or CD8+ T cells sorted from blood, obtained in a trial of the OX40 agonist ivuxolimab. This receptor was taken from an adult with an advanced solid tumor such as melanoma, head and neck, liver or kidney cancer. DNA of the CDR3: TGTGCCAGCTCAGCCATTGGAGGGGCTGGAAACACCATATATTTT. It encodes CASSAIGGAGNTIYF.